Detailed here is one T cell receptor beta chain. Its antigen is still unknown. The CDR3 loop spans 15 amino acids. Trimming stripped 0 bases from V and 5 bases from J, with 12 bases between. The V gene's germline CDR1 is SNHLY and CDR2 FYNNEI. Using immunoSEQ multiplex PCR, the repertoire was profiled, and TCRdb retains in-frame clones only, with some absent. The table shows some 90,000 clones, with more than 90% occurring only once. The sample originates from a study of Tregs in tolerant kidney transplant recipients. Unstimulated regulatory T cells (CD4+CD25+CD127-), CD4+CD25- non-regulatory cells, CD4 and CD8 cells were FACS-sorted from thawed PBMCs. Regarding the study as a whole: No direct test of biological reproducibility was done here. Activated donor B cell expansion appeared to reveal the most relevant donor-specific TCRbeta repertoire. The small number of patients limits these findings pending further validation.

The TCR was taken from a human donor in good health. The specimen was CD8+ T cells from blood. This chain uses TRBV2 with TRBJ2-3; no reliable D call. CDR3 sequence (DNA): TGTGCCAGCAGTGAAGCTCCAGCGACCGAAGATACGCAGTATTTT. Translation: CASSEAPATEDTQYF.